These 10 T cell receptor beta chains were all obtained from the same sample, sequenced in a study of cytomegalovirus exposure and HLA in healthy donors. Generated by immunoSEQ multiplex PCR, the TCRdb table keeps only in-frame clones and is missing some. This table has roughly 150,000 clones, less than 90% appearing once. The sequenced sample was PBMCs. The receptors stem from a woman aged 18-30 years in good health and CMV-seronegative.

The gene calls are TRBV19 and TRBJ2-7, with D unclear. Germline CDR1 and CDR2: LNHDA and SQIVND (reference sequence). V lost 10 bases to trimming and J lost 6 bases, with 22 bases between them. There are 14 residues in the CDR3. The CDR3 here is CATGPGSPRLEQYF. CDR3 nucleotide sequence: TGTGCCACCGGCCCCGGTTCCCCGCGGCTCGAGCAGTACTTC.

The chain has TRBV5-1 and TRBJ1-1, with D perhaps matching TRBD1 (5 bases). V gave up 4 bases and J gave up 4 bases, with 17 bases separating them. The CDR3 consists of 15 residues. Looked up from germline, CDR1 is SGHRS and CDR2 is YFSETQ. CDR3 amino acids: CASSEPGLMGTEAFF. In DNA, the CDR3 is TGCGCCAGCAGCGAACCGGGACTCATGGGCACTGAAGCTTTCTTT. Complete variable domain (other parts from reference TRBV5-1 and TRBJ1-1): KAGVTQTPRYLIKTRGQQVTLSCSPISGHRSVSWYQQTPGQGLQFLFEYFSETQRNKGNFPGRFSGRQFSNSRSEMNVSTLELGDSALYLCASSEPGLMGTEAFFGQGTRLTVV.

The chain joins TRBV5-1 to TRBJ1-1; TRBD1 matches at 7 bases. V lost 4 bases, J lost 4 bases, and 10 bases stayed unmatched. The germline CDR1 and CDR2 sequences are SGHRS and YFSETQ. The CDR3 spans 15 residues. The CDR3 nucleotides read TGCGCCAGCAGCCCTCCTGAGACAGGGCTCACTGAAGCTTTCTTT. Protein product: CASSPPETGLTEAFF.

The gene calls are TRBV5-1 and TRBJ1-3; TRBD1 matches 7 bases. There are 16 residues in the CDR3. V shed 4 bases, J shed 2 bases, and the junction held 9 bases outside the gene matches. Germline V lookup: CDR1 SGHRS, CDR2 YFSETQ. As DNA, the CDR3 is TGCGCCAGCAGCCGGGCCAGTACAGGGGCTGGAAACACCATATATTTT. This codes for CASSRASTGAGNTIYF.

The chain couples TRBV7-2 to TRBJ1-1; the D is unclear. The germline V gene encodes CDR1 SGHTA and CDR2 FQGNSA. With 1 base removed from V and 7 bases from J, the gap between germline ends came to 10 bases. The CDR3 runs to 13 residues. Here the CDR3 reads CASSLEARDEAFF. The CDR3 DNA sequence: TGTGCCAGCAGCTTAGAGGCGAGGGATGAAGCTTTCTTT.

V is TRBV6-5 and J is TRBJ1-2, with 9 bases fitting TRBD1. Germline V CDR1 and CDR2: MNHEY, SVGAGI. The J segment lost 14 bases and the V segment lost 5 bases, leaving 15 bases of the junction unmatched. The CDR3 has 14 residues. CDR3 DNA sequence: TGTGCCAGCAGTCGACAGGGGGGATCCGTAGCTGGAACCTTC. Protein product: CASSRQGGSVAGTF.

The chain is built from TRBV5-4 and TRBJ2-5; TRBD1 aligns across 8 bases. Germline V gives CDR1 SGHNT, CDR2 YYREEE (reference sequence). The ends lost 10 bases at V and 7 bases at J; junction bases unmatched: 9. CDR3 length: 12 amino acids. The CDR3 loop is CAAGGQGATQYF. CDR3 coding DNA: TGTGCCGCAGGGGGGCAGGGGGCGACCCAGTACTTC.

This clone is a singleton in its sample. The rearrangement uses TRBV7-2 and TRBJ2-3, with 8 bases fitting TRBD1. CDR1 is SGHTA and CDR2 is FQGNSA in the germline V gene. There are 14 residues in the CDR3. Unmatched junction bases numbered 4, after V lost 3 bases and J lost 5 bases. The CDR3 DNA is TGTGCCAGCAGCTTCCAGGGGGCGAGAGATACGCAGTATTTT. Translation: CASSFQGARDTQYF.

The rearrangement links TRBV7-8 to TRBJ2-7; D perhaps matches TRBD1 (5 bases). Trimming left V 3 bases short and J 6 bases short, with 15 bases between. Looked up from germline, CDR1 is SGHVS and CDR2 is FQNEAQ. The CDR3 consists of 14 residues. The CDR3 is CASSLVAGLSEQYF. The DNA of the CDR3 is TGTGCCAGCAGCTTGGTGGCAGGGTTGTCCGAGCAGTACTTC. Using reference TRBV7-8 and TRBJ2-7 for the parts outside the CDR3, the full variable domain is GAGVSQSPRYKVAKRGQDVALRCDPISGHVSLFWYQQALGQGPEFLTYFQNEAQLDKSGLPSDRFFAERPEGSVSTLKIQRTQQEDSAVYLCASSLVAGLSEQYFGPGTRLTVT.

This chain joins TRBV7-2 and TRBJ2-1, with D uncertain. V was shortened by 1 base and J by 1 base, with 11 bases between the two germline ends. CDR1 and CDR2 from the germline V gene are SGHTA and FQGNSA. This CDR3 is built from 16 residues. This CDR3 reads CASSLETAFSYNEQFF. Written as DNA, the CDR3 is TGTGCCAGCAGCTTAGAGACTGCCTTTTCCTACAATGAGCAGTTCTTC.